The TCR beta chain described here comes from a study of blood T cell repertoires in COVID-19 (dated by TCRdb to the early 2020s). General notes on the study: Collaborator samples came from the United States, Italy and Spain and covered acute and convalescent phases of COVID-19. The prospective study material was composed of cDNA or gDNA derived from T cells, B-cell-depleted T cells, or PBMCs. The dataset comprised deeply sampled blood TCRbeta repertoires from subjects exposed to, actively infected with, or recovered from COVID-19. A freely available public database, intended as a resource for researchers studying the immune response to SARS-CoV-2, is where the repertoires were released. Samples came from the ongoing ImmuneRACE study (first 160 participants) plus 1,254 subjects from 6 global collaborators. The sample metadata nearly always contained a de-identified subject ID, COVID-19 status, age in years and sex. Where available, HLA class I and class II types were obtained from metadata supplied by the sample provider rather than from assay-based typing.

About this clone itself: The target of this receptor is not known. No base quality information exists; no much larger clone differs at one position.

The CDR3 sequence holds 15 residues, the cysteine and phenylalanine included. Kept here is only the CDR3 DNA, which spans 45 bases and is read in frame from base 1. The germline V gene gives CDR1 as MGHRA and CDR2 as YSYEKL. V ends up 0 bases short and J 8 bases short, with an unmatched junction base count of 6. Whole blood was collected in K2EDTA tubes by collaborating institutions according to the institutions' own protocols. Collaborator samples were shipped for TCRbeta analysis as frozen whole blood, isolated PBMCs, or DNA extracted from either sample type. TCRbeta CDR3 regions were amplified from genomic DNA by means of the immunoSEQ Assay, a bias-controlled multiplex PCR. Regarding the original processing steps: Within the assay, amplification of reference gene primers was used to estimate how many nucleated cells each sample contained. Sequence reads were collapsed and filtered to measure the absolute abundance of every unique TCRbeta CDR3 rearrangement. For each sample, productive Simpson clonality was calculated by taking the square root of Simpson's diversity index across productive rearrangements. TCRdb stores this immuneACCESS table with in-frame sequences only. Part of the clones is absent; in the studies checked, under half of the shortfall reflects unresolved V genes, and no reason is known for the rest. V and J calls and clone size are as listed in that table; D and trimming were resolved from the DNA. Counted in this sample were approximately 280,000 clones; 75% to 90% of them appeared once. Roughly 5.1% of the sample comes from the top ten.

General findings and caveats noted by the study authors: The amount of clinical and demographic metadata varied by source and participant and was provided uncurated.

The V and J genes are TRBV4-1 and TRBJ2-4; 8 junctional bases match TRBD1. Material: peripheral blood. The clonotype comes from a man in his forties with acute or convalescent COVID-19. The CDR3 sequence is CASSQDGQGADIQYF. The sequence in DNA is TGCGCCAGCAGCCAAGATGGTCAGGGGGCAGACATTCAGTACTTC.